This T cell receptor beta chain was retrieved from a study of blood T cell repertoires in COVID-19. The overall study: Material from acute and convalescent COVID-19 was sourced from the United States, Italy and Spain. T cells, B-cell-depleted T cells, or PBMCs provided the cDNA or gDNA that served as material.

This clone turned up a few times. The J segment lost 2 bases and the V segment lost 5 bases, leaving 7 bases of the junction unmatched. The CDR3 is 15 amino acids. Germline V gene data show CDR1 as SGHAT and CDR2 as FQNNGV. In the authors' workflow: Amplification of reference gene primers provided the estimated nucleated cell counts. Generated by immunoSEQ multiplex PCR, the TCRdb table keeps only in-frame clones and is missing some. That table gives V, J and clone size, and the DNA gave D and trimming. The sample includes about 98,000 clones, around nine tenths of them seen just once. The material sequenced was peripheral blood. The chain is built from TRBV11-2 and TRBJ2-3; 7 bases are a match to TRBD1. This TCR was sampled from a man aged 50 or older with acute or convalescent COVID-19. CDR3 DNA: TGTGCCAGCAGCACTCCACAGGGGACCACAGATACGCAGTATTTT. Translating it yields CASSTPQGTTDTQYF.